A single TCR beta chain is shown here with its context. Clones were read by immunoSEQ multiplex PCR, and TCRdb kept only the in-frame ones, dropping some. The table shows about 1 million clones, with roughly 74% occurring only once. The data were taken from a study of shared clonotypes between healthy human individuals. Trimming pared 6 bases from V and 4 bases from J, leaving 15 bases between. This CDR3 is 14 amino acids long. Germline CDR1 MNHEY, CDR2 SMNVEV (reference sequence). The sample consisted of memory CD4+ T cells from PBMCs. The subset here: CD45RA-negative fraction. The V and J genes are TRBV27 and TRBJ2-5, with D possibly called TRBD1 or TRBD2 (5 bases each). This receptor was obtained from a man aged 18 to 29 in good health. Some clones in this sample may be carry-over from other donors' samples. CDR3 coding DNA: TGTGCCAGCAGCCCGGGATGGGGCCCAGAGACCCAGTACTTC. Translating gives CASSPGWGPETQYF.